The sequence of this T cell receptor beta chain was determined in a study of blood T cell repertoires in COVID-19. In the study overall: Sources were T cells, B-cell-depleted T cells, or PBMCs; the material itself was cDNA or gDNA.

As processed by the authors: Quantification of nucleated cells was approximated via reference gene primer amplification. Generated by immunoSEQ multiplex PCR, the TCRdb table keeps only in-frame clones and is missing some. That table furnishes V, J and clone size, whereas the DNA furnished D and trimming. The profile covers about 60,000 clones, with about 85% appearing a single time and over 9% taken by the ten largest. This clone has just a few counts. The sequence derives from a human donor with acute or convalescent COVID-19. The donor label of this sample is uncertain. Material for sequencing was peripheral blood.

The CDR3 spells CASSLSGQGNGYTF. CDR3 DNA sequence: TGCGCCAGCAGCCTCTCCGGGCAGGGAAACGGCTACACCTTC. The rearrangement links TRBV4-1 to TRBJ1-2, with D perhaps TRBD1 (5 bases). The CDR3 has 14 amino acids. The V end lost 4 bases, the J end lost 8 bases, and 17 bases lay between the germline ends. Germline loops: CDR1 MGHRA, CDR2 YSYEKL.